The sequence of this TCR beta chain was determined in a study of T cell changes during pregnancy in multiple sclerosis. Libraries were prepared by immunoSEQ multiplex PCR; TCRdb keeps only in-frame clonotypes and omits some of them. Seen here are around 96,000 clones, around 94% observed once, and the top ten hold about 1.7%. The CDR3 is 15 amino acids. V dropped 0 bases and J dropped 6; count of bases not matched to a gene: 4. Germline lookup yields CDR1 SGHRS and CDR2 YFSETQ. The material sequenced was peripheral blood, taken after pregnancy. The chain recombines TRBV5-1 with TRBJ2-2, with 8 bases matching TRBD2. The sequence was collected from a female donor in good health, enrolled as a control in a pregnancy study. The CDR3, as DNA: TGCGCCAGCAGCTTGGAACTAGCGGCACCCGGGGAGCTGTTTTTT. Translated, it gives CASSLELAAPGELFF.